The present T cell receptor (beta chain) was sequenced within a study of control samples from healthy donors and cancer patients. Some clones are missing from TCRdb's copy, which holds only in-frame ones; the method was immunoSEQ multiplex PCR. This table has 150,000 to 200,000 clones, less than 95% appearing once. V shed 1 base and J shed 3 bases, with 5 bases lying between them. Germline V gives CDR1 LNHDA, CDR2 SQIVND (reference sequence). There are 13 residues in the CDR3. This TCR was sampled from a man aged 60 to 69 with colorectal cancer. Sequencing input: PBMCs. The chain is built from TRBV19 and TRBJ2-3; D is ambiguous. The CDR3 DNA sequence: TGTGCCAGTAGTATAGTCCAGACAGATACGCAGTATTTT. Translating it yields CASSIVQTDTQYF.